Below are 7 T cell receptor beta chains sequenced from a single sample in a study of blood T cells in healthy people across ages (dated by TCRdb to between 2015 and 2017). Libraries were made using 5' RACE. Sequencing relied on an Illumina HiSeq 2500. A second PCR of roughly 7 to 11 cycles was performed with a sample-barcoded 5' primer and a J-beta primer mix. Through fastp at Q25 and MiXCR, TCRdb rebuilt clones from the public reads, retaining in-frame beta chains. Rows with a matching CDR3 protein are joined into one entry that keeps the most common DNA and genes. The table for this sample lists around 780,000 distinct CDR3 sequences; approximately 24% of them were counted only once. The ten largest clones capture 3% of the sample. Separately, the same data were catalogued under a study of T cells of mothers and their children.

Sequences were obtained from blood. The receptors were gathered from a boy aged 5-17 years in good health.

This chain connects TRBV2 to TRBJ2-7, with 7 bases aligning to TRBD2. Germline V gives CDR1 SNHLY, CDR2 FYNNEI. CDR3 length: 13 amino acids. Trimming took 8 bases from V and 3 from J; bases not matched to a gene: 7. Written as DNA, the CDR3 is TGTGCCAGCGGGAGGGACTCGAACTACGAGCAGTACTTC. Its translation is CASGRDSNYEQYF.

This clonotype appeared a few times. This may come from a read error, since a much larger clone is one base off. The V call is TRBV7-9, the J call TRBJ2-1, with D perhaps matching TRBD2 (5 bases). Germline V CDR1 and CDR2: SEHNR, FQNEAQ (reference sequence). The CDR3 contains 14 residues. The CDR3 region is CASRKLGDYSEQFF. The CDR3 DNA reads TGTGCCAGCAGGAAACTAGGCGACTACAGTGAGCAGTTCTTC.

A few counts support this clonotype. The rearrangement uses TRBV25-1 and TRBJ1-2, with D maybe TRBD1 (6 bases). The CDR3 is 15 amino acids. CDR1 and CDR2 from the germline V gene are MGHDK and SYGVNS. The V gene lost 2 bases and the J gene lost 4 bases, with 14 bases spanning the gap. DNA for the CDR3: TGTGCCAGCAGTGAAGAGGGGGGCGCTTTCTATGGCTACACCTTC. It encodes CASSEEGGAFYGYTF.

The chain links TRBV6-5 to TRBJ2-3, with D maybe TRBD1 (6 bases). This CDR3 comprises 17 residues. The V gene's germline CDR1 is MNHEY and CDR2 SVGAGI. V shed 2 bases and J shed 0 bases, with 15 bases lying between them. The CDR3 DNA reads as TGTGCCAGCAGTTACCCCGACAGGAAGACTAGCACAGATACGCAGTATTTT. Translating gives CASSYPDRKTSTDTQYF.

The chain is built from TRBV9 and TRBJ2-1; D is undetermined. The closer fit of TRBJ2-7 to the DNA end suggests the J call may be wrong. The CDR3 length is 15 residues. In germline, CDR1 is SGDLS, CDR2 YYNGEE. CDR3 loop: CASSARPGPDYEQYF. CDR3 coding DNA: TGTGCCAGCAGCGCCCGTCCAGGTCCCGACTACGAGCAGTACTTC.

In its sample, this clonotype was seen a few times. The chain employs TRBV4-2 and TRBJ2-5; D might be TRBD2 (5 bases). This CDR3 comprises 15 residues. CDR1 is LGHNA, CDR2 YNFKEQ, per germline. The germline V and J ends were trimmed by 4 bases and 1 base, with 13 bases remaining between them. CDR3 in DNA: TGTGCCAGCAGCCTCCAGCCGGGGTTCCAAGAGACCCAGTACTTC. Protein sequence: CASSLQPGFQETQYF.

In its sample, this clonotype was seen a few times. The rearrangement links TRBV6-5 to TRBJ2-5, with D hard to call. The V gene's germline CDR1 is MNHEY and CDR2 SVGAGI. Between the trimmed V and J ends, which lost 4 bases and 2 bases, there was a span of 8 bases. There are 13 residues in the CDR3. CDR3 region: CASSFPSQETQYF. CDR3 coding DNA: TGTGCCAGCAGTTTCCCCTCGCAAGAGACCCAGTACTTC.